This entry describes one TCR beta chain. Its antigen remains unknown. The V gene's germline CDR1 is SNHLY and CDR2 FYNNEI. The CDR3 consists of 14 residues. The trim removed 6 bases at V and 8 bases at J, leaving 8 bases unmatched. The entry originates in a study of cytomegalovirus exposure and HLA in healthy donors. Points from the study as a whole: The classifier, whose performance was assessed in both the original and validation cohorts, reportedly diagnosed cytomegalovirus status with high specificity and sensitivity. Altogether, more than 150 TCR beta chains were recorded as cytomegalovirus-associated.

Researchers ran the PCR with 60 Vbeta and 13 Jbeta primers. Assay used: immunoSEQ multiplex PCR; TCRdb lists only in-frame clones, some missing. The sample consists of 150,000 to 200,000 clones, roughly 80% of them appearing once. The sequence came from a man in his forties or fifties in good health and CMV-seronegative. The chain combines TRBV2 with TRBJ1-4; 8 nucleotides line up with TRBD1. What was sequenced was PBMCs. The chain's CDR3 is CASSARGLGEKLFF. The CDR3 DNA reads as TGTGCCAGCAGCGCCAGGGGGCTAGGAGAAAAACTGTTTTTT.